The 29 T cell receptor beta chains in this list originate from one sample, sequenced in a study of T cell clonality in common variable immunodeficiency. Method: immunoSEQ multiplex PCR; TCRdb's copy keeps in-frame clones and lacks some. The sample contains over 50,000 clones, none of them singletons. Sequenced: peripheral blood mononuclear cells. The origin of the receptors is a person aged 18 to 75 in good health.

There are many counts of this clone. The read halts 3 residues ahead of the CDR3 end, with the missing end drawn from the germline J gene. The chain has TRBV6-4 and TRBJ2-3; D is perhaps TRBD2 (5 bases). V was clipped by 3 bases and J by 3 bases, with 13 bases between them. The CDR3 is 15 residues long. Germline V gene lookup returns CDR1 MRHNA and CDR2 SNTAGT. CDR3 DNA, as far as it was read: TGTGCCAGCAGTGATGTGAGGACGGGGACAGATACG. Its translation: CASSDVRTGTDT. The entire CDR3 is CASSDVRTGTDTQYF.

To note about this clone: Read data end 3 residues before the CDR3 end; the end is taken from the germline J gene. This chain links TRBV20-1 with TRBJ1-3, with TRBD1 identical over 7 bases. There are 16 residues in the CDR3. Germline V gene sequence: CDR1 DFQATT, CDR2 SNEGSKA (reference sequence). V lost 4 bases and J lost 4; bases outside the gene matches: 13. The CDR3 sequence: CSATSPGQDAGNTIYF. The sequenced CDR3 bases are TGCAGTGCTACAAGCCCCGGACAGGATGCAGGAAACACC.

This clone has a count of ten or more. The CDR3 end falls 3 residues outside the read, so it is completed with the germline J gene. V usage is TRBV30 and J usage is TRBJ2-3, with D perhaps assigned TRBD1 or TRBD2 (5 bases each). Per germline, CDR1 GTSNPN and CDR2 SVGIG (reference sequence). This CDR3 is 16 amino acids long. CDR3 bases read: TGTGCCTGGAGTGTACTAAGGGGCCAGAGAGGGGAGACG. Its protein product is CAWSVLRGQRGET. The CDR3 in its entirety is CAWSVLRGQRGETQYF.

CDR3 DNA, as far as it was read: TGTGCCAGTAGTCCCTTAGCGACGGGAGGCTACAATGAG. It is translated as CASSPLATGGYNE. The entire CDR3 is CASSPLATGGYNEQFF. The rearrangement joins TRBV19 to TRBJ2-1, with 7 bases identical to TRBD2. The CDR3 extends 3 residues past the end of the read, so its final part is completed from the germline J gene. Trimming at V came to 5 bases and at J to 3 bases, leaving 10 bases not matched to a gene. The CDR3 spans 16 residues. Per the germline V gene, CDR1 is LNHDA and CDR2 is SQIVND (reference sequence).

This clone was counted at least ten times. Read coverage stops 3 residues before the CDR3 terminus; the germline J gene supplies the remainder. This rearrangement joins TRBV20-1 to TRBJ2-1, with 7 bases fitting TRBD1. This CDR3 spans 15 amino acids. The V and J ends lost 1 base and 0 bases, in that order; junction bases with no gene match: 3. The germline CDR1 and CDR2 sequences are DFQATT and SNEGSKA (reference sequence). CDR3 bases read: TGCAGTGCTAGAGCGGCAGGGGGCTCCTACAATGAG. Protein sequence: CSARAAGGSYNE. The full CDR3 protein is CSARAAGGSYNEQFF.

In its sample, this clone was seen many times. An end of the junction does not agree with germline; a read error may underlie this. The chain's CDR3 is CASSQAWTGGETQYF. The sequenced part of the CDR3 DNA is TGCGCCAGCAGCCAAGCCTGGACAGGGGGAGAGACC. This chain links TRBV4-2 with TRBJ2-5; TRBD1 matches 10 bases. From the germline J gene comes the end of the CDR3, since the read stops 3 residues before it. Germline CDR1 LGHNA, CDR2 YNFKEQ. The CDR3 sequence is 15 residues long.

At least ten counts were recorded for this clone. Coverage ceases 3 residues before the CDR3 finishes, and the germline J gene fills in the end. The gene calls are TRBV18 and TRBJ2-1; tentative D call: TRBD1 (7 bases). The V end lost 6 bases, the J end lost 6 bases, and 18 bases lay between the germline ends. Germline V gene sequence: CDR1 KGHSH, CDR2 LQKENI. The CDR3 loop spans 15 amino acids. The covered CDR3 bases are TGTGCCAGCTCTCAACGACAGGGAGGTATCAATGAG. It codes for CASSQRQGGINE. The entire CDR3 reads CASSQRQGGINEQFF.

Notes on this clone: The read is 3 residues too short to cover the CDR3 end, so that end is filled in from the germline J gene. The chain uses TRBV7-2 and TRBJ2-7, with TRBD1 matching over 7 bases. Trimming cost V 4 bases and J 4 bases; bases outside gene matches: 4. Germline CDR1 reads SGHTA; CDR2 reads FQGNSA. The CDR3 extends over 13 amino acids. CDR3 in amino acids: CASSWAGGYEQYF. The part of the CDR3 DNA that was read is TGTGCCAGCAGCTGGGCAGGGGGATACGAG.

This clone was counted at least ten times. The read terminates 3 residues before the CDR3 end, so the remaining end is supplied by the germline J gene. This sequence joins TRBV18 and TRBJ1-6; unclear D gene. V was pared by 5 bases and J by 10 bases, with 12 bases between. The CDR3 is made up of 13 amino acids. Germline CDR1 is KGHSH and CDR2 is LQKENI. CDR3 sequence: CASSFAGNSPLHF. CDR3 DNA, as far as it was read: TGTGCCAGCTCATTCGCGGGGAACTCACCC.

In this sample, this clone turned up many times. The read is 3 residues too short to cover the CDR3 end, so that end is filled in from the germline J gene. The V gene is TRBV20-1, the J gene TRBJ2-7; 11 bases line up with TRBD2. V gave up 5 bases and J gave up 3 bases; unmatched junction bases: 3. Per the germline V gene, CDR1 is DFQATT and CDR2 is SNEGSKA (reference sequence). The CDR3 length is 13 residues. The CDR3 reads CSALSGRDYEQYF. The covered CDR3 bases are TGCAGTGCTCTTAGCGGGAGGGACTACGAG.

Worth noting for this clone: Read sequence stops 3 residues before the CDR3 end, and the germline J gene provides the missing end. The chain employs TRBV5-1 and TRBJ2-5; 8 bases align to TRBD1. The germline V gene encodes CDR1 SGHRS and CDR2 YFSETQ. The CDR3 covers 14 residues. V shed 4 bases and J 5 bases; nucleotides not matched to a gene: 7. The CDR3 bases that were read are TGCGCCAGCAGCGTGACAGGGGAGGTTGAGACC. Protein: CASSVTGEVET. The whole CDR3 protein reads CASSVTGEVETQYF. Full variable domain (outside the CDR3, taken from reference TRBV5-1 and TRBJ2-5): KAGVTQTPRYLIKTRGQQVTLSCSPISGHRSVSWYQQTPGQGLQFLFEYFSETQRNKGNFPGRFSGRQFSNSRSEMNVSTLELGDSALYLCASSVTGEVETQYFGPGTRLLVL.

This clone was observed at least ten times. The observed sequence ends 3 residues before the CDR3 terminus, with the missing tail filled in from the germline J gene. The chain employs TRBV30 and TRBJ1-2; 8 bases are shared with TRBD1. This CDR3 spans 15 amino acids. V lost 0 bases to trimming and J lost 7 bases; unmatched junction nucleotides: 10. From germline, CDR1 is GTSNPN and CDR2 SVGIG (reference sequence). CDR3 DNA, as far as it was read: TGTGCCTGGAGTGTATGGCAGGGGGCGAACGTTGGC. Its translation: CAWSVWQGANVG. From start to end, the CDR3 is CAWSVWQGANVGYTF.

In the case of this clone: The sequenced fragment ends 3 residues before the CDR3 boundary, so the rest is inferred from the germline J gene. The chain recombines TRBV30 with TRBJ2-2; 7 nucleotides match TRBD1. The CDR3 is 14 amino acids. The germline gives CDR1 GTSNPN, CDR2 SVGIG (reference sequence). CDR3 amino acids: CAWRGDSNNEKLFF. Incomplete CDR3 DNA: TGTGCCTGGAGGGGGGACAGCAATAATGAAAAG. Together with reference TRBV30 and TRBJ2-2, the CDR3 gives the full variable domain: SQTIHQWPATLVQPVGSPLSLECTVEGTSNPNLYWYRQAAGRGLQLLFYSVGIGQISSEVPQNLSASRPQDRQFILSSKKLLLSDSGFYLCAWRGDSNNEKLFFGEGSRLTVL.

This clone was seen at least ten times. Read sequence stops 3 residues before the CDR3 end, and the germline J gene provides the missing end. This sequence joins TRBV27 and TRBJ2-1; 10 nucleotides line up with TRBD2. The CDR3 loop spans 15 amino acids. Trimming at V came to 4 bases and at J to 0 bases, leaving 0 bases not matched to a gene. The germline CDR1 and CDR2 sequences are MNHEY and SMNVEV (reference sequence). The chain's CDR3 is CASSSSGSSYNEQFF. CDR3 DNA (partial): TGTGCCAGCAGTTCTAGCGGGAGCTCCTACAATGAG.

This clone was seen at least ten times. CDR3 DNA, as far as it was read: TGTGCCTGGAGTCCTGTTGACACCGGGGAG. Residues: CAWSPVDTGE. The whole CDR3 reads CAWSPVDTGELFF. The rearrangement links TRBV30 to TRBJ2-2; D is ambiguous. The CDR3 end is not reached by the read, which stops 3 residues before it; the germline J gene fills it in. The CDR3 has 13 amino acids. CDR1 and CDR2 from the germline V gene are GTSNPN and SVGIG (reference sequence). Trimming removed 2 bases at V and 3 bases at J, with 7 bases between.

This clone was counted at least ten times. The read terminates 3 residues before the CDR3 end, so the remaining end is supplied by the germline J gene. The chain is built from TRBV10-3 and TRBJ2-7; 7 positions match TRBD2. Germline V gives CDR1 ENHRY, CDR2 SYGVKD. The CDR3 covers 14 residues. V shed 6 bases, J shed 0 bases, and the junction held 5 bases outside the gene matches. The sequenced part of the CDR3 DNA is TGTGCCATCAGCTTAGCGGGTTCCTCCTACGAG. Its protein is CAISLAGSSYE. The whole CDR3 reads CAISLAGSSYEQYF.

This clone was seen many times. The read halts 3 residues ahead of the CDR3 end, with the missing end drawn from the germline J gene. The rearrangement links TRBV30 to TRBJ1-1, with a possible D match to TRBD1 (6 bases). The length of the CDR3 is 15 residues. Germline V lookup: CDR1 GTSNPN, CDR2 SVGIG (reference sequence). Trimming cost V 2 bases and J 6 bases, with 19 bases left between them. The chain's CDR3 is CAWSSAGHLDAEAFF. Incomplete CDR3 DNA: TGTGCCTGGAGTAGCGCGGGACACCTGGACGCTGAA.

The sample holds many counts of this clone. The CDR3 end is not reached by the read, which stops 3 residues before it; the germline J gene fills it in. This chain joins TRBV30 and TRBJ2-3, with 9 nucleotides matching TRBD1. The V segment lost 1 base and the J segment 4 bases; nucleotides outside the gene matches: 6. There are 15 residues in the CDR3. Germline CDR1 is GTSNPN and CDR2 is SVGIG (reference sequence). CDR3 sequence: CAWSGKDRGADTQYF. The covered CDR3 bases are TGTGCCTGGAGTGGGAAGGACAGGGGAGCAGATACG.

This clone was recorded many times. The read terminates 3 residues before the CDR3 end, so the remaining end is supplied by the germline J gene. The J gene is TRBJ1-6, the V gene TRBV30, with a weak D call TRBD1 (6 bases). The CDR3 runs to 13 residues. Germline CDR1 reads GTSNPN; CDR2 reads SVGIG (reference sequence). Deletions cut 3 bases from V and 11 bases from J, with 14 bases between. CDR3: CAWRLGGPTPLHF. The CDR3 DNA, read in part, is TGTGCCTGGAGGCTCGGGGGGCCTACACCC.

This clone was detected many times. The read halts 3 residues ahead of the CDR3 end, with the missing end drawn from the germline J gene. This chain uses TRBV7-9 with TRBJ1-2; 9 bases are shared with TRBD1. This CDR3 region has 14 residues. J was trimmed by 6 bases and V by 5 bases; bases with no gene match: 7. The germline gives CDR1 SEHNR, CDR2 FQNEAQ (reference sequence). The DNA read from the CDR3 is TGTGCCAGCAGCACAGAAGGACAGGGGAATGGC. Protein: CASSTEGQGNG. The whole CDR3 protein is CASSTEGQGNGYTF. The full variable domain, completed using reference TRBV7-9 and TRBJ1-2, is DTGVSQNPRHKITKRGQNVTFRCDPISEHNRLYWYRQTLGQGPEFLTYFQNEAQLEKSRLLSDRFSAERPKGSFSTLEIQRTEQGDSAMYLCASSTEGQGNGYTFGSGTRLTVV.

This clone was detected ten times or more. The CDR3 goes on 3 residues after the read ends, and that part is filled in from the germline J gene. The genes are TRBV5-4 and TRBJ2-5; D perhaps matches TRBD1 (5 bases). The germline V gene has CDR1 SGHNT and CDR2 YYREEE (reference sequence). The CDR3 covers 14 residues. V dropped 2 bases and J dropped 2 bases, with 10 bases sitting between them. The CDR3 loop is CASSLGHRQETQYF. CDR3 bases read: TGTGCCAGCAGCTTAGGACACCGACAAGAGACC.

This clone was detected many times. The read ends 3 residues before the CDR3 terminus; that terminus is restored from the germline J gene. The rearrangement joins TRBV5-1 to TRBJ2-5; possibly TRBD1 for D (6 bases). Germline CDR1 reads SGHRS; CDR2 reads YFSETQ. The CDR3 totals 15 residues. Trimming took off 4 bases at V and 2 bases at J, with 15 bases between the two ends. The covered CDR3 bases are TGCGCCAGCAGCAACCTACAGGGCCCGCAAGAGACC. Encoded protein: CASSNLQGPQET. The full CDR3 protein reads CASSNLQGPQETQYF.

This clone was seen a handful of times. CDR3: CASSTTDYSNQPQHF. CDR3 DNA, as far as it was read: TGTGCCAGTAGTACCACAGATTATAGCAATCAGCCC. The V call is TRBV19, the J call TRBJ1-5; D is uncertain. The read terminates 3 residues ahead of where the CDR3 ends, so the germline J gene completes it. The CDR3 totals 15 residues. In germline, CDR1 is LNHDA, CDR2 SQIVND (reference sequence). Trimming removed 4 bases at V and 0 bases at J, with 10 bases between.

In its sample, this clone was seen many times. The read comes to an end 3 residues before the CDR3 does, leaving the germline J gene to fill in the end. The rearrangement joins TRBV19 to TRBJ1-1; 10 bases map to TRBD1. With 5 bases clipped from V and 1 base from J, the junction kept 7 bases outside the gene matches. CDR1 and CDR2 from the germline V gene are LNHDA and SQIVND (reference sequence). The CDR3 is 16 residues long. This CDR3 reads CASSPGRDRGNTEAFF. CDR3 DNA, as far as it was read: TGTGCCAGTAGTCCGGGGAGGGACAGGGGGAACACTGAA.

As regards this clone: The missing CDR3 end, 3 residues past where the read stops, is filled in from the germline J gene. This sequence joins TRBV7-9 and TRBJ1-1, with 7 bases aligning to TRBD1. V gave up 5 bases and J gave up 4 bases; unmatched junction bases: 7. Germline V CDR1 and CDR2: SEHNR, FQNEAQ (reference sequence). The CDR3 is made up of 14 amino acids. The DNA read from the CDR3 is TGTGCCAGCAGCGAAACAGGGGTCGGCACTGAA. This translates into CASSETGVGTE. The complete CDR3 reads CASSETGVGTEAFF.

There are many counts of this clone. The read ends 3 residues before the CDR3 terminus; that terminus is restored from the germline J gene. The chain couples TRBV19 to TRBJ1-4, with D tentatively TRBD1 (5 bases). V was cut by 7 bases and J by 3 bases, with 12 bases left in between. The CDR3 runs 14 residues. Germline V gene sequence: CDR1 LNHDA, CDR2 SQIVND (reference sequence). CDR3 bases read: TGTGCCAGTAAGAGGGACTGGGCTAATGAAAAA. The encoded protein is CASKRDWANEK. In full, the CDR3 reads CASKRDWANEKLFF.

This clone was observed many times. The observed sequence ends 3 residues before the CDR3 terminus, with the missing tail filled in from the germline J gene. The chain links TRBV19 to TRBJ2-3, with unresolved D. The ends were cut back, 6 bases at V and 0 bases at J, with 10 bases in the middle. Germline V gene sequence: CDR1 LNHDA, CDR2 SQIVND (reference sequence). The CDR3 is 14 amino acids. The covered CDR3 bases are TGTGCCAGTAGGGCCTCGTCGAGCACAGATACG. This codes for CASRASSSTDT. Given in full, the CDR3 is CASRASSSTDTQYF.

This clone showed up many times. The read finishes 3 residues shy of the CDR3 end, and the germline J gene is used to complete it. The rearrangement joins TRBV6-2 or TRBV6-3 to TRBJ2-7; no definite D call. This CDR3 comprises 12 residues. CDR1 is MNHEY and CDR2 is SVGEGT in the germline V gene. With 7 bases removed from V and 3 bases from J, the gap between germline ends came to 10 bases. This CDR3 reads CASIVQVYEQYF. Partial CDR3 DNA: TGTGCCAGCATAGTCCAGGTCTACGAG.

This clone turned up a few times. Read sequence stops 3 residues before the CDR3 end, and the germline J gene provides the missing end. The chain employs TRBV5-1 and TRBJ1-2, with TRBD1 matching 11 bases. Germline CDR1 and CDR2: SGHRS and YFSETQ. CDR3 length: 13 amino acids. The CDR3 bases that were read are TGCGCCAGCAGCTGGACAGGGGGCTACGAC. Translating gives CASSWTGGYD. Given in full, the CDR3 is CASSWTGGYDYTF. The variable domain in full, completed from reference TRBV5-1 and TRBJ1-2, reads KAGVTQTPRYLIKTRGQQVTLSCSPISGHRSVSWYQQTPGQGLQFLFEYFSETQRNKGNFPGRFSGRQFSNSRSEMNVSTLELGDSALYLCASSWTGGYDYTFGSGTRLTVV.